The present entry profiles one T cell receptor (beta chain) with its context. Its antigen is unknown. Germline V gene data show CDR1 as LGHNT and CDR2 as FRNRAP. CDR3 length: 14 residues. V was clipped by 6 bases and J by 5 bases; unmatched bases: 4. The study ran its PCR with 60 Vbeta and 13 Jbeta primers. TCRdb keeps only in-frame clones here, not all; method: immunoSEQ multiplex PCR. The sample has about 93,000 clones, more than 55% seen once. This sample was taken from a study of cytomegalovirus exposure and HLA in healthy donors. Regarding the study as a whole: Accurate prediction of HLA-A and HLA-B alleles (for most subjects) was reportedly achieved from TCR beta sequences. In a later analysis, about 17,000 TCR beta sequences were associated with HLA alleles at 0.05 false discovery rate. Association of a missense DCLRE1C variant with TCR beta V- and J-gene trimming was reported in a later analysis.

This receptor was taken from a boy aged 5-17 years in good health and CMV-seropositive. V gene TRBV12-5 combines with J gene TRBJ1-4; 9 nucleotides match TRBD1. The specimen was PBMCs. Here the CDR3 DNA reads TGTGCTAGTGGAGGACAGGGGATAAATGAAAAACTGTTTTTT. Amino acids: CASGGQGINEKLFF.